Sequencing of this TCR beta chain was carried out in a study of post-analysis software for immune sequencing data. Whole-study context: Patients had relapsing-remitting, secondary progressive or progressive-relapsing multiple sclerosis; some lacked subtype.

The TCR beta cDNA libraries contained unique molecular identifiers. TCRdb called the PCR reads again in MiXCR, with one record for every CDR3 protein. This table has some 240,000 distinct CDR3 sequences, 35% to 40% appearing once. J was trimmed by 6 bases and V by 5 bases; bases with no gene match: 6. The CDR3 sequence is 15 residues long. Study-wide findings and caveats: Under the F measure, samples that were prepared in one batch clustered strongly together. For normalized Chao1 diversity, multiple sclerosis patients scored significantly lower than controls did. About five TRBV segments were more frequent in patients than controls; TRBV5-6, TRBV5-1 and TRBV20-1 belonged to this group.

As to this clonotype: Its antigen is currently unknown. A much bigger clone sits one base away, suggesting this may be a read error.

The source of this sequence is a girl under 18 with multiple sclerosis. The source material was blood. This sequence joins TRBV12-3 or TRBV12-4 and TRBJ1-4, with 10 bases that match TRBD1. CDR3 in DNA: TGTGCCAGCAGTCGCCGACAGGGGGCTCATGAAAAACTGTTTTTT. Its protein product is CASSRRQGAHEKLFF.